The rows below give T cell receptor beta chains drawn from one sample of a study of CD8 T cells in cerebrospinal fluid in Alzheimer's disease. TCRdb processed the 10x single-cell sequencing reads again and assigns one entry to each CDR3 protein, with no DNA. The sample table includes 1,000 to 1,500 distinct CDR3 sequences. Sequenced material: cerebrospinal fluid. All receptors come from a human donor with Alzheimer's disease. The CDR3 runs from the conserved cysteine through the conserved F or W. Clone sizes are shown as once, few or many counts, or a class when the clone is expanded.

>TRBV5-1|16|TRBJ1-2|medium-sized
CASSLARDRSTHGYTF
>TRBV28|14|TRBJ2-3|large
CASSLPPPTDTQYF
>TRBV28|16|TRBJ2-3|large
CASSGTGTGTRDTQYF
>TRBV11-3|14|TRBJ2-1|medium-sized
CASSLDPVTAEQFF
>TRBV3-1|14|TRBJ1-4|medium-sized
CASSQAGAREKLFF
>TRBV21-1|16|TRBJ2-5|medium-sized
CASSSQTPDRERTQYF
>TRBV19|15|TRBJ1-4|medium-sized
CASRQGISSNEKLFF
>TRBV7-3|14|TRBJ2-7|medium-sized
CASSLMGGPYEQYF
>TRBV12-3/TRBV12-4|13|TRBJ1-6|large
CASQGEEGSPLHF
>TRBV12-3/TRBV12-4|13|TRBJ1-2|medium-sized
CASSPKANYGYTF
>TRBV2|15|TRBJ1-2|medium-sized
CASTSGQGLGHGYTF